The 25 T cell receptor beta chains in this list originate from one sample, sequenced in a study of regulatory T cells in long-lasting Graves disease (dated by TCRdb to about 2021). Libraries came from multiplex PCR. Data came from an Illumina HiSeq 4000. CDR3 regions were amplified by Arm-PCR with iRepertoire HTBI primers to construct TCR beta libraries. In TCRdb, the public reads were trimmed at Q25 with fastp and aligned with MiXCR, with productive beta chains retained. For every CDR3 protein sequence, its rows merge into one entry that carries the most common genes and DNA. The sample records around 250,000 distinct CDR3 sequences, about 20% of which are singletons. 14% of the sample is in the top ten clones. The sample's time point label, in plain terms: newly diagnosed GD, antithyroid drugs for less than 3 months. RNA was extracted from PBMCs in TRIzol for both TCR sequencing and RNA sequencing.

This sample was also put to use in a study of T cells in Graves' hyperthyroidism and ophthalmopathy.

Here the sequenced sample was peripheral blood mononuclear cells (PBMCs), taken at new diagnosis, from a patient treated with antithyroid drugs. The source is a woman younger than 45 with Graves disease. Donor details come from another sample of the same person, matched by shared clones.

In this sample, this clonotype turned up a few times. This chain joins TRBV6-1 and TRBJ2-7; TRBD1 agrees at 10 bases. Losses at the gene ends were 5 bases for V and 2 bases for J; bases not matched to a gene: 6. CDR3 length: 15 residues. Germline V CDR1 and CDR2: MNHNS, SASEGT. The CDR3 protein is CASSRSGTGAYEQYF. CDR3 coding DNA: TGTGCCAGCAGTCGCTCCGGGACAGGGGCCTACGAGCAGTACTTC.

The CDR3 region has the DNA TGTGCCAGCAGCCAAGATCTGGGGGCGAGGAATTCACCCCTCCACTTT. Its translation is CASSQDLGARNSPLHF. The chain employs TRBV3-1 and TRBJ1-6; weak D call: TRBD1 (6 bases). This CDR3 has 16 amino acids. Germline loops: CDR1 LGHDT, CDR2 YNNKEL (reference sequence). V shed 0 bases and J shed 7 bases, with 13 bases lying between them.

On this clonotype itself: This may come from a read error, since a much larger clone is one base off. This chain connects TRBV25-1 to TRBJ1-1, with unresolved D. This CDR3 is 11 amino acids long. Trimming pared 7 bases from V and 1 base from J, leaving 4 bases between. The germline V gene encodes CDR1 MGHDK and CDR2 SYGVNS. CDR3: CASIGNTEAFF. The CDR3 nucleotides are TGTGCCAGCATCGGGAACACTGAAGCTTTCTTT.

This clonotype was found many times. The V gene is TRBV4-1, the J gene TRBJ1-2; 8 bases align to TRBD1. The CDR3 runs 15 residues. CDR1 and CDR2 from the germline V gene are MGHRA and YSYEKL. The V gene end was trimmed by 3 bases and the J gene end by 4 bases; junction bases not matched to a gene: 7. CDR3 bases: TGCGCCAGCAGCCAGGGGACCGGGACAGGCTATGGCTACACCTTC. It translates to CASSQGTGTGYGYTF.

There are many counts of this clonotype. The chain joins TRBV5-1 to TRBJ1-5, with D tentatively TRBD1 (5 bases). There are 13 residues in the CDR3. Germline loops: CDR1 SGHRS, CDR2 YFSETQ. Trimming left V 0 bases short and J 5 bases short, with 6 bases between. CDR3 sequence: CASSLAGDQPQHF. The CDR3 nucleotides read TGCGCCAGCAGCTTGGCGGGGGATCAGCCCCAGCATTTT.

Many counts were recorded for this clonotype. At one of its ends the junction is not consistent with the germline gene, which may arise from a read error. J is TRBJ2-4 and V is TRBV6-1; a weak D match, TRBD2 (5 bases). This CDR3 has 16 amino acids. Germline V CDR1 and CDR2: MNHNS, SASEGT. DNA of the CDR3: TGTGCCAGCAGTACCTTCTCGTTGGGAGCCAAAAACATTCGGTACTTC. Translation: CASSTFSLGAKNIRYF.

With regard to this clonotype: The likely explanation is a read error, given a far larger clone one base away. This chain joins TRBV7-2 and TRBJ2-5; D uncertain. The CDR3 covers 11 residues. Per germline, CDR1 SGHTA and CDR2 FQGNSA. The CDR3 region is CASSNQGTQYF. The CDR3 coding sequence is TGTGCCAGCAGCAACCAAGGGACCCAGTACTTC.

In this sample, this clonotype turned up many times. In nucleotides, the CDR3 is TGCAGTGCTAGCGGGAACACTGAAGCTTTCTTT. Protein sequence: CSASGNTEAFF. The chain couples TRBV20-1 to TRBJ1-1; D unclear. V gave up 3 bases and J gave up 1 base, with 3 bases separating them. The germline V gene encodes CDR1 DFQATT and CDR2 SNEGSKA (reference sequence). CDR3 length: 11 residues.

Notes on this clonotype: A clone one base away is much larger, so this may be a read error. The rearrangement joins TRBV2 to TRBJ1-4; D might be TRBD1 (6 bases). This CDR3 has 17 amino acids. CDR1 is SNHLY and CDR2 is FYNNEI in the germline V gene. Here the CDR3 DNA reads TGTGCCAGCAGTGTTAACCGGGTGGGGGCAACTAATGAAAAACCGTTTTTT. Amino acids: CASSVNRVGATNEKPFF.

The J gene is TRBJ2-5, the V gene TRBV20-1; D is perhaps TRBD1 or TRBD2 (5 bases each). This CDR3 is built from 13 residues. Germline assignment: CDR1 DFQATT and CDR2 SNEGSKA (reference sequence). Between the trimmed V and J ends, which lost 2 bases and 3 bases, there was a span of 10 bases. CDR3 sequence reads: CSARPGTEETQYF. In DNA form, the CDR3 reads TGCAGTGCTAGACCCGGGACCGAAGAGACCCAGTACTTC.

This clonotype appeared a few times. The chain links TRBV25-1 to TRBJ2-7, with TRBD1 as a possible D gene (5 bases). Germline V gives CDR1 MGHDK, CDR2 SYGVNS. Trimming stripped 5 bases from V and 3 bases from J, with 11 bases between. The length of the CDR3 is 13 residues. In DNA, the CDR3 is TGTGCCAGCAGTCAGGGTGCCCTCTACGAGCAGTACTTC. As protein: CASSQGALYEQYF.

This clonotype has a handful of counts. The V and J genes are TRBV29-1 and TRBJ2-1; 7 positions agree with TRBD1. Germline values: CDR1 SQVTM, CDR2 ANQGSEA. V was clipped by 6 bases and J by 4 bases; unmatched bases: 9. The CDR3 runs 14 residues. The CDR3 DNA sequence: TGCAGCGTGGAAACGGGACAGCGGTACAATGAGCAGTTCTTC. Translation: CSVETGQRYNEQFF.

This clonotype was observed at least ten times. The V call is TRBV20-1, the J call TRBJ2-1; possibly TRBD1 for D (5 bases). V was trimmed by 3 bases and J by 3 bases, leaving 15 bases between them. This CDR3 is 15 amino acids long. CDR1 is DFQATT and CDR2 is SNEGSKA in the germline V gene (reference sequence). CDR3 sequence: CSARPKDTDYNEQFF. The CDR3 DNA follows: TGCAGTGCTAGGCCGAAGGACACGGACTACAATGAGCAGTTCTTC.

In its sample, this clonotype was seen many times. The chain combines TRBV5-5 with TRBJ1-2; TRBD1 might be the D (5 bases). Germline V CDR1 and CDR2: SGHKS, YYEKEE (reference sequence). Trimming removed 4 bases from V and 7 bases from J, with 17 bases in between. CDR3 size: 14 residues. DNA for the CDR3: TGTGCCAGCAGCCTGGGGGGGGTGGGGCCTGGCTACACCTTC. It translates to CASSLGGVGPGYTF.

This clonotype was seen repeatedly, ten times or more. The chain uses TRBV3-1 and TRBJ2-2; D gene uncertain. Germline assignment: CDR1 LGHDT and CDR2 YNNKEL (reference sequence). This CDR3 is 13 amino acids long. V was trimmed by 1 base and J by 7 bases, leaving 7 bases between them. The CDR3 DNA is TGTGCCAGCAGCCAAGTCAGGTTCGGGGAGCTGTTTTTT. Encoded protein: CASSQVRFGELFF.

V is TRBV4-2 and J is TRBJ1-3; no reliable D call. The V end lost 0 bases, the J end lost 0 bases, and 9 bases lay between the germline ends. Germline CDR1 is LGHNA and CDR2 is YNFKEQ. The CDR3 length is 16 residues. DNA of the CDR3: TGTGCCAGCAGCCAAGAAGGGCAGAGCTCTGGAAACACCATATATTTT. Residues: CASSQEGQSSGNTIYF.

In this sample, this clonotype turned up many times. This chain uses TRBV10-1 with TRBJ2-7; a weak D match, TRBD2 (6 bases). This CDR3 comprises 15 residues. Germline V gene data show CDR1 as WNHNN and CDR2 as SYGVQD (reference sequence). The V end was cut by 3 bases, the J end by 0 bases, with 12 bases between. CDR3 amino acids: CASSESGGSSYEQYF. The DNA for the CDR3 is TGCGCCAGCAGTGAAAGTGGAGGGAGCTCCTACGAGCAGTACTTC.

The V call is TRBV7-9, the J call TRBJ1-5; unclear D gene. V was shortened by 0 bases and J by 4 bases, with 10 bases between the two germline ends. The CDR3 contains 15 residues. The germline V gene has CDR1 SEHNR and CDR2 FQNEAQ (reference sequence). The CDR3 sequence is CASSLARESNQPQHF. The CDR3 nucleotides read TGTGCCAGCAGCTTAGCCCGCGAAAGTAATCAGCCCCAGCATTTT. Supplemented by reference TRBV7-9 and TRBJ1-5, the full variable domain reads DTGVSQNPRHKITKRGQNVTFRCDPISEHNRLYWYRQTLGQGPEFLTYFQNEAQLEKSRLLSDRFSAERPKGSFSTLEIQRTEQGDSAMYLCASSLARESNQPQHFGDGTRLSIL.

The rearrangement joins TRBV19 to TRBJ1-1, with 9 bases aligning to TRBD1. Trimming cost V 5 bases and J 3 bases; bases outside gene matches: 7. Looked up from germline, CDR1 is LNHDA and CDR2 is SQIVND (reference sequence). The CDR3 runs to 15 residues. This CDR3 is CASSPWTGADTEAFF. The CDR3 DNA reads TGTGCCAGTAGTCCATGGACAGGGGCGGACACTGAAGCTTTCTTT.

The V call is TRBV30, the J call TRBJ1-2, with 9 bases matching TRBD1. Germline V gene sequence: CDR1 GTSNPN, CDR2 SVGIG (reference sequence). With 7 bases clipped from V and 3 bases from J, the junction kept 3 bases outside the gene matches. There are 12 residues in the CDR3. The CDR3 coding sequence is TGTGCCTTACAGGGGGCGGACTATGGCTACACCTTC. Its protein product is CALQGADYGYTF.

This clonotype was counted at least ten times. This chain uses TRBV11-1 with TRBJ2-2, with D unclear. Trimming cost V 1 base and J 5 bases, with 5 bases left between them. The germline V gene has CDR1 SGHAT and CDR2 FQDESV (reference sequence). CDR3 length: 13 residues. CDR3 region: CASSLGVTGELFF. The CDR3 DNA reads as TGTGCCAGCAGCTTAGGGGTTACCGGGGAGCTGTTTTTT.

The sample holds many counts of this clonotype. This rearrangement joins TRBV18 to TRBJ1-1; no clear D. Germline CDR1 and CDR2: KGHSH and LQKENI. This CDR3 is 14 amino acids long. The germline V and J ends were trimmed by 2 bases and 9 bases, with 16 bases remaining between them. The CDR3 region has the DNA TGTGCCAGCTCACCAAGTGCAGGAAGTGCGCAAGCTTTCTTT. Its protein is CASSPSAGSAQAFF.

This clonotype was counted ten times or more. The chain joins TRBV5-1 to TRBJ1-1; 9 positions match TRBD1. The CDR3 has 17 amino acids. Trimming removed 7 bases from V and 3 bases from J; junction bases left unmatched: 16. Germline assignment: CDR1 SGHRS and CDR2 YFSETQ. In DNA, the CDR3 is TGCGCCAGCGGAAACAGGGGGCCCCCTAAGACCGACACTGAAGCTTTCTTT. Protein: CASGNRGPPKTDTEAFF. Full variable domain (outside the CDR3, taken from reference TRBV5-1 and TRBJ1-1): KAGVTQTPRYLIKTRGQQVTLSCSPISGHRSVSWYQQTPGQGLQFLFEYFSETQRNKGNFPGRFSGRQFSNSRSEMNVSTLELGDSALYLCASGNRGPPKTDTEAFFGQGTRLTVV.

This clonotype was counted ten times or more. The chain couples TRBV3-1 to TRBJ1-4; TRBD1 matches at 7 bases. Germline-derived CDR1 and CDR2 are LGHDT and YNNKEL (reference sequence). V shed 4 bases, J shed 7 bases, and the junction held 9 bases outside the gene matches. The CDR3 sequence is 15 residues long. CDR3 DNA: TGTGCCAGCAGCCGAAGTGAGGGGGCAGCTGAAAAACTGTTTTTT. As protein: CASSRSEGAAEKLFF. Variable domain in full (rest from reference TRBV3-1 and TRBJ1-4): DTAVSQTPKYLVTQMGNDKSIKCEQNLGHDTMYWYKQDSKKFLKIMFSYNNKELIINETVPNRFSPKSPDKAHLNLHINSLELGDSAVYFCASSRSEGAAEKLFFGSGTQLSVL.

The sample holds a few counts of this clonotype. A far larger clone is just one base off, so this is likely a read error. V usage is TRBV7-3 and J usage is TRBJ2-5; the match to TRBD2 covers 13 bases. The germline V gene encodes CDR1 SGHTA and CDR2 FQGTGA. V lost 0 bases and J lost 11; bases outside the gene matches: 18. The length of the CDR3 is 19 residues. The CDR3 loop is CASSLTGTSGARSYNEQYF. The CDR3 region has the DNA TGTGCCAGCAGCTTAACGGGGACTAGCGGGGCCCGCTCCTACAATGAGCAGTACTTC.